This T cell receptor (beta chain) is drawn from a study of T cell responses to AZD1222 COVID-19 vaccine. Study observations and caveats: Seropositive AZD1222 recipients at baseline numbered only five or six.

Timing groups of about 4 and about 12 weeks for second doses were pooled. The assay was immunoSEQ multiplex PCR, and TCRdb's table has in-frame clones only and misses some. The table shows 100,000 to 150,000 clones, with approximately 85% occurring only once. Concerning this clone itself: What it binds is not known.

The junction had 10 bases not matched to a gene; V was cut back by 4 bases and J by 2 bases. The CDR3 sequence is 16 residues long. Germline lookup yields CDR1 MDHEN and CDR2 SYDVKM. The receptor's source is an adult who received the AZD1222 COVID-19 vaccine. This sample comprised peripheral blood, obtained 28 days after the second AZD1222 dose. This sequence joins TRBV28 and TRBJ2-7, with 8 positions matching TRBD1. The CDR3 nucleotides are TGTGCCAGCAGTTCCACCGGACAGGGAAACCCCTACGAGCAGTACTTC. As protein: CASSSTGQGNPYEQYF.